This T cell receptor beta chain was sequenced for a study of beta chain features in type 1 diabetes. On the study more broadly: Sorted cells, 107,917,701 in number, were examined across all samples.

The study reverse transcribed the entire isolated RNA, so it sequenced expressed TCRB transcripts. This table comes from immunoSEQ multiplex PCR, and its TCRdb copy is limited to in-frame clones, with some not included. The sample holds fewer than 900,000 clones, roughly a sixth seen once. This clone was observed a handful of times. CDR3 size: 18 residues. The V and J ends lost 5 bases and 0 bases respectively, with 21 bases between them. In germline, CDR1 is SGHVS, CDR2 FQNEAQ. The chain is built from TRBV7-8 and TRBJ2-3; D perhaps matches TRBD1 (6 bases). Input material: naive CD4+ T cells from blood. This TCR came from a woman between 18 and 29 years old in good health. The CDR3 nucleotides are TGTGCCAGCAGCCCTAGGGCATGGGGGCCAACTAGCACAGATACGCAGTATTTT. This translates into CASSPRAWGPTSTDTQYF.